This TCR beta chain is from a study of CXCR3-negative and CXCR3-positive naive CD8 T cells. With respect to this clonotype: Its antigen is as yet unknown.

The study's findings and limits: Freshly isolated PBMCs were used in most assays, given partial CXCR3 loss after freezing. Comparison of naive subsets found surface CD5 to be comparable, and TCR strength was inferred on the basis of TRB CDR3 properties. Diversity in memory CD8+ cells fell much lower than the comparably high levels seen in both naive subsets.

Libraries of TRB cDNA were made by 5' RACE and carried UMIs. TCRdb reprocessed the 5' RACE reads, with one entry per CDR3 protein and no DNA. This sample's table has more than 40,000 distinct CDR3 sequences. CDR3 length: 15 amino acids. Germline V gene data show CDR1 as SGHTA and CDR2 as FQGTGA. Sample: naive CXCR3- CD8+ T cells from blood. Subset specified: CD45RO-CCR7+CD27+CD95- naive CD8+ T cells lacking CXCR3 (TNR3-). The V call is TRBV7-3, the J call TRBJ1-1; with no DNA, the TCRdb D assignment of TRBD1 cannot be verified. This TCR derives from a human donor in good health. Some clones in this sample may be carry-over from other donors' samples. CDR3: CASSPTGWVNTEAFF.